The following is a T cell receptor (beta chain) sequence with its context. The identical CDR3 is also encoded by other nucleotide sequences in the sample. This sample is part of a study of shared clonotypes between healthy human individuals. Germline V gives CDR1 SNHLY, CDR2 FYNNEI. CDR3 length: 13 amino acids. V shed 7 bases, J shed 4 bases, and the junction held 2 bases outside the gene matches. The protocol was immunoSEQ multiplex PCR, while the TCRdb copy is restricted to in-frame clones and leaves out a portion. The sample records about 2.4 million clones, 93% being singletons. The clonotype originates from a man between 18 and 29 years old in good health. Some clones in this sample may be carry-over from other donors' samples. The chain is built from TRBV2 and TRBJ2-2; 8 nucleotides align to TRBD1. Sequences were obtained from naive CD4+ T cells from PBMCs. Subset: CD45RA+ positively selected. CDR3 in DNA: TGTGCCAGCACCGACAGGGGCACCGGGGAGCTGTTTTTT. This codes for CASTDRGTGELFF. Supplemented by reference TRBV2 and TRBJ2-2, the full variable domain reads EPEVTQTPSHQVTQMGQEVILRCVPISNHLYFYWYRQILGQKVEFLVSFYNNEISEKSEIFDDQFSVERPDGSNFTLKIRSTKLEDSAMYFCASTDRGTGELFFGEGSRLTVL.